This T cell receptor beta chain was sequenced during a study of OX40 agonist ivuxolimab in advanced cancers. Overall study context: Patients in the trial were receiving intravenous ivuxolimab every 2 weeks, at doses of 0.01 to 10 mg/kg. Patients were under 90% male with ages roughly 23 to 79, mean approximately 62.

Whole-study results and caveats: The antigen specificity of the peripheral T cells (those that were expanded) was not determined.

This clone has only a few counts. The antigen remains undetermined. Looked up from germline, CDR1 is LGHNA and CDR2 is YSLEER. V was cut by 1 base and J by 5 bases, with 14 bases left in between. This CDR3 has 15 amino acids. Profiled with immunoSEQ multiplex PCR; TCRdb holds only in-frame clones, not every one. The repertoire holds 50,000 to 75,000 clones, with 83% as singletons. The sequencing used CD4+ or CD8+ T cells sorted from blood, collected in a trial of the OX40 agonist ivuxolimab. The sequence derives from an adult with an advanced solid tumor such as melanoma, head and neck, liver or kidney cancer. The V call is TRBV4-3, the J call TRBJ1-2; perhaps TRBD1 as D (5 bases). DNA of the CDR3: TGCGCCAGCAGCCAAGGGGGCAGGGACCTTTATGGCTACACCTTC. This gives the protein CASSQGGRDLYGYTF.